Presented here are 20 T cell receptor beta chains from one specimen sequenced in a study of blood T cell repertoires in COVID-19. Produced via immunoSEQ multiplex PCR; TCRdb's table is partial and in-frame only. Counted here are over 200,000 clones, around 86% occurring once; the ten biggest clones make up about 14%. The sequenced sample consisted of PBMCs or T cells enriched from blood (not recorded which). All receptors come from a man aged 18 to 30 who had recovered from COVID-19.

V is TRBV19 and J is TRBJ1-6; the match to TRBD1 covers 8 bases. The CDR3 runs 17 residues. Germline V gene data show CDR1 as LNHDA and CDR2 as SQIVND (reference sequence). The V and J ends lost 5 bases and 0 bases, in that order; junction bases with no gene match: 6. CDR3: CASSSTGVSSYNSPLHF. In DNA form, the CDR3 reads TGTGCCAGTAGTTCGACAGGGGTTAGCTCCTATAATTCACCCCTCCACTTT.

This chain links TRBV7-9 with TRBJ1-5; possibly TRBD1 for D (5 bases). The CDR3 sequence is 13 residues long. The V gene's germline CDR1 is SEHNR and CDR2 FQNEAQ (reference sequence). V was cut by 5 bases and J by 5 bases, with 10 bases left in between. CDR3: CASSDSLDQPQHF. The CDR3 region has the DNA TGTGCCAGCAGCGACAGTTTGGATCAGCCCCAGCATTTT. Looking up the rest from reference TRBV7-9 and TRBJ1-5 gives the full variable domain: DTGVSQNPRHKITKRGQNVTFRCDPISEHNRLYWYRQTLGQGPEFLTYFQNEAQLEKSRLLSDRFSAERPKGSFSTLEIQRTEQGDSAMYLCASSDSLDQPQHFGDGTRLSIL.

This clone was found a few times. The rearrangement joins TRBV24-1 to TRBJ1-1; D may be TRBD1 (5 bases). V gave up 4 bases and J gave up 11 bases, with 13 bases separating them. Germline V gene lookup returns CDR1 KGHDR and CDR2 SFDVKD. The CDR3 has 12 amino acids. CDR3: CATSDRRDAAFF. The CDR3 DNA reads TGTGCCACCAGTGACCGCAGGGATGCGGCTTTCTTT.

The J gene is TRBJ2-5, the V gene TRBV5-1; tentative D call: TRBD1 (6 bases). Germline CDR1 SGHRS, CDR2 YFSETQ. Trimming removed 2 bases from V and 2 bases from J, with 13 bases in between. The CDR3 runs 15 residues. DNA of the CDR3: TGCGCCAGCAGCTTTAATGGACAGCTTCAAGAGACCCAGTACTTC. Protein: CASSFNGQLQETQYF.

The chain is built from TRBV7-6 and TRBJ2-7; TRBD1 might be the D (6 bases). Germline CDR1 and CDR2: SGHVS and FNYEAQ. Trimming removed 2 bases at V and 0 bases at J, with 11 bases between. The CDR3 totals 15 residues. CDR3 in amino acids: CASSLTGLSSYEQYF. Written as DNA, the CDR3 is TGTGCCAGCAGCTTAACAGGGCTCAGCTCCTACGAGCAGTACTTC.

V gene TRBV2 combines with J gene TRBJ2-2, with D possibly matching TRBD1 (6 bases). Germline V gene sequence: CDR1 SNHLY, CDR2 FYNNEI. Trimming removed 7 bases from V and 6 bases from J, with 15 bases in between. This CDR3 spans 14 amino acids. The chain's CDR3 is CASKGTLSPGELFF. The CDR3 region has the DNA TGTGCCAGCAAGGGGACACTTAGCCCCGGGGAGCTGTTTTTT.

The rearrangement links TRBV6-1 to TRBJ1-5; unclear D gene. Germline lookup yields CDR1 MNHNS and CDR2 SASEGT. This CDR3 has 15 amino acids. V was cut by 0 bases and J by 6 bases, with 12 bases left in between. In DNA, the CDR3 is TGTGCCAGCAGTGAAGCCCGCGGTTCGGCTCAGCCCCAGCATTTT. Its protein is CASSEARGSAQPQHF.

The chain uses TRBV27 and TRBJ2-7; 9 bases are shared with TRBD2. CDR1 and CDR2 (germline): MNHEY, SMNVEV (reference sequence). V trimming: 3 bases; J trimming: 2 bases; junction bases outside the gene matches: 5. The CDR3 runs 15 residues. For the CDR3, the DNA is TGTGCCAGCAGTTTCGGGCGGGAGGGAGCCTACGAGCAGTACTTC. This codes for CASSFGREGAYEQYF.

For the CDR3, the DNA is TGTGCCAGCAGCGTGGAGGGACAGTCCCTTAATCAGCCCCAGCATTTT. Translating gives CASSVEGQSLNQPQHF. V gene TRBV9 combines with J gene TRBJ1-5, with 7 bases that match TRBD1. J was trimmed by 4 bases and V by 2 bases; bases with no gene match: 9. The CDR3 is 16 residues long. Germline V gene sequence: CDR1 SGDLS, CDR2 YYNGEE.

The chain combines TRBV3-1 (or the pseudogene TRBV3-2) with TRBJ2-2; 10 bases agree with TRBD2. Germline values: CDR1 LGHDT, CDR2 YNNKEL (reference sequence). J was trimmed by 6 bases and V by 4 bases; bases with no gene match: 8. This CDR3 spans 16 amino acids. The CDR3 sequence: CASSPWVAGGPGELFF. The CDR3 DNA reads as TGTGCCAGCAGCCCGTGGGTAGCGGGGGGTCCCGGGGAGCTGTTTTTT.

This CDR3 reads CTSSQAQRIWAMVPETQYF. CDR3 bases: TGCACCAGCAGCCAAGCCCAACGGATCTGGGCTATGGTTCCCGAGACCCAGTACTTC. The chain links TRBV1 to TRBJ2-5; the table's D call, TRBD1, was not checked against the DNA. TRBV1 is reported as a pseudogene. This CDR3 has 19 residues.

The rearrangement joins TRBV5-1 to TRBJ1-2; D perhaps matches TRBD1 (5 bases). The CDR3 runs to 15 residues. The V end lost 4 bases, the J end lost 0 bases, and 13 bases lay between the germline ends. From germline, CDR1 is SGHRS and CDR2 YFSETQ. CDR3 coding DNA: TGCGCCAGCAGCGGAGATTGGGGGGCTAACTATGGCTACACCTTC. It encodes CASSGDWGANYGYTF.

V is TRBV5-5 and J is TRBJ2-1; perhaps TRBD1 as D (6 bases). Germline loops: CDR1 SGHKS, CDR2 YYEKEE (reference sequence). The V and J ends lost 2 bases and 8 bases respectively, with 26 bases between them. The CDR3 contains 18 residues. CDR3: CASSFSGGRDQRFDEQFF. CDR3 nucleotide sequence: TGTGCCAGCAGCTTTAGTGGGGGCCGGGACCAGAGGTTTGATGAGCAGTTCTTC. The full variable domain, in which reference TRBV5-5 and TRBJ2-1 provide the parts outside the CDR3, is DAGVTQSPTHLIKTRGQQVTLRCSPISGHKSVSWYQQVLGQGPQFIFQYYEKEERGRGNFPDRFSARQFPNYSSELNVNALLLGDSALYLCASSFSGGRDQRFDEQFFGPGTRLTVL.

This clone was detected once. This chain connects TRBV7-2 to TRBJ1-5; a possible D gene is TRBD1 (6 bases). The CDR3 runs 15 residues. CDR1 and CDR2 from the germline V gene are SGHTA and FQGNSA. V dropped 3 bases and J dropped 4 bases, with 13 bases sitting between them. CDR3 coding DNA: TGTGCCAGCAGCTTCAGGGGCGCCTTTAATCAGCCCCAGCATTTT. It yields the protein CASSFRGAFNQPQHF.

The chain carries TRBV9 and TRBJ2-1, with a weak D call TRBD2 (5 bases). CDR1 and CDR2 (germline): SGDLS, YYNGEE. CDR3 size: 13 residues. V lost 0 bases and J lost 7, with 8 bases in between. The CDR3 DNA sequence: TGTGCCAGCAGCGTAGAGTCGGGGAATGAGCAGTTCTTC. This gives the protein CASSVESGNEQFF.

This clone was detected only a few times. V gene TRBV15 combines with J gene TRBJ1-2; D call uncertain. Trimming shortened V by 0 bases and J by 3 bases, and 17 bases separated the two germline ends. Germline V gene lookup returns CDR1 LNHNV and CDR2 YYDKDF (reference sequence). The CDR3 totals 17 residues. CDR3 coding DNA: TGTGCCACCAGCAGAGATGGAGAGGGCCCCTCCTACTATGGCTACACCTTC. Translation: CATSRDGEGPSYYGYTF.

This sequence joins TRBV4-1 and TRBJ1-1, with D hard to call. Trimming stripped 5 bases from V and 3 bases from J, with 19 bases between. The CDR3 spans 16 residues. Germline CDR1 and CDR2: MGHRA and YSYEKL. CDR3 coding DNA: TGCGCCAGCAGCTACAAACCCCAGGAAAAGTACACTGAAGCTTTCTTT. As protein: CASSYKPQEKYTEAFF.

The CDR3 is CASSLAGGRRNEQFF. DNA for the CDR3: TGTGCCAGCAGCTTAGCAGGGGGACGCCGCAATGAGCAGTTCTTC. This sequence joins TRBV7-9 and TRBJ2-1; a weak D match, TRBD1 (6 bases). The germline V and J ends were trimmed by 0 bases and 6 bases, with 12 bases remaining between them. This CDR3 is 15 amino acids long. Germline V lookup: CDR1 SEHNR, CDR2 FQNEAQ (reference sequence).

The chain has TRBV27 and TRBJ2-1; 9 bases fit TRBD1. Germline values: CDR1 MNHEY, CDR2 SMNVEV (reference sequence). Trimming took 6 bases from V and 5 from J; bases not matched to a gene: 8. This CDR3 spans 15 amino acids. CDR3 protein: CASSPDRGPHNEQFF. DNA for the CDR3: TGTGCCAGCAGCCCGGACAGGGGTCCCCACAATGAGCAGTTCTTC.

The chain links TRBV3-1 (or the pseudogene TRBV3-2) to TRBJ1-2; D gene unclear. This CDR3 is 14 amino acids long. V shed 0 bases and J shed 7 bases, with 12 bases lying between them. Germline loops: CDR1 LGHDT, CDR2 YNNKEL (reference sequence). CDR3 residues: CASSQDRRLGGYTF. The CDR3 nucleotides read TGTGCCAGCAGCCAAGATCGGCGGTTGGGTGGCTACACCTTC.